This T cell receptor beta chain appears in the sequencing data of a study of HIV-infected patients and healthy controls. About 500 ng RNA was reverse transcribed with alpha and beta constant-region primers. Using multiplexing indices, alpha and beta chain libraries were generated apart by chain-specific third strand synthesis. Via MiXCR, TCRdb re-called the 5' RACE reads, giving one row per CDR3 protein. Altogether roughly 9,700 distinct CDR3 sequences are present, 8% being singletons, with the ten largest covering roughly 4%. All unsorted peripheral T cells were captured because whole blood was used without fractionation. V was cut by 1 base and J by 4 bases, with 7 bases left in between. Germline loops: CDR1 SEHNR, CDR2 FQNEAQ (reference sequence). CDR3 length: 13 residues. This clonotype qualifies as medium-sized (0.01 to 0.1%).

The sequence was collected from an adult in good health. This chain joins TRBV7-9 and TRBJ1-1; no reliable D call. The sequenced sample was blood. CDR3 in amino acids: CASSLVLGTEAFF. The CDR3 DNA sequence: TGTGCCAGCAGCTTAGTCTTGGGCACTGAAGCTTTCTTT.